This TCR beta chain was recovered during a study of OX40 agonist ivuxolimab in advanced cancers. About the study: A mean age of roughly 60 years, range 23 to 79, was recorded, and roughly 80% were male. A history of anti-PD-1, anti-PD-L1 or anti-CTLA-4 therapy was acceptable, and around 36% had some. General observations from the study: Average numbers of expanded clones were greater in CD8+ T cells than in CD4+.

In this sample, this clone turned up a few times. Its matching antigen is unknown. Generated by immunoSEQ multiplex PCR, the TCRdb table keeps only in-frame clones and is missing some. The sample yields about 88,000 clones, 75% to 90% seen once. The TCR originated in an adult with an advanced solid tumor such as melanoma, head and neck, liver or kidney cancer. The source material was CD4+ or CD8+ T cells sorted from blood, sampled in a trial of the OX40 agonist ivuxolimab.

CDR3 protein: CASRELANTGELFF. The CDR3 nucleotides are TGCGCCAGCAGGGAACTGGCGAACACCGGGGAGCTGTTTTTT. V and J are TRBV5-1 and TRBJ2-2; D unresolved. Germline-derived CDR1 and CDR2 are SGHRS and YFSETQ. The CDR3 spans 14 residues. V was shortened by 5 bases and J by 0 bases, with 8 bases between the two germline ends. Combining the CDR3 with reference TRBV5-1 and TRBJ2-2 gives the whole variable domain KAGVTQTPRYLIKTRGQQVTLSCSPISGHRSVSWYQQTPGQGLQFLFEYFSETQRNKGNFPGRFSGRQFSNSRSEMNVSTLELGDSALYLCASRELANTGELFFGEGSRLTVL.